Below are 29 T cell receptor beta chains sequenced from a single sample in a study of OX40 agonist ivuxolimab in advanced cancers. Sequenced by immunoSEQ multiplex PCR; TCRdb stores in-frame clones only, minus some. The sample shows tens of thousands of clones, nearly 90% of them seen only once. Sample: CD4+ or CD8+ T cells sorted from blood, taken in a trial of the OX40 agonist ivuxolimab. The receptor set was obtained from an adult with an advanced solid tumor such as melanoma, head and neck, liver or kidney cancer.

The chain uses TRBV29-1 and TRBJ2-7; possible D gene TRBD2, 5 bases. Per germline, CDR1 SQVTM and CDR2 ANQGSEA. V was trimmed by 3 bases and J by 5 bases, leaving 14 bases between them. The CDR3 is 13 residues long. The CDR3 DNA sequence: TGCAGCGTTGATTTACCCGGGATCCACGAGCAGTACTTC. It encodes CSVDLPGIHEQYF.

The rearrangement uses TRBV7-3 and TRBJ1-1; 10 nucleotides match TRBD1. Germline CDR1 is SGHTA and CDR2 is FQGTGA. Trimming took 5 bases from V and 5 from J; bases not matched to a gene: 8. The CDR3 extends over 15 amino acids. In DNA form, the CDR3 reads TGTGCCAGCAGCAAAAGACAGGGGGCGGTTACTGAAGCTTTCTTT. Translated, it gives CASSKRQGAVTEAFF.

J is TRBJ2-7 and V is TRBV7-6; unclear D gene. Between the trimmed V and J ends, which lost 4 bases and 12 bases, there was a span of 19 bases. This CDR3 has 13 residues. Germline V gives CDR1 SGHVS, CDR2 FNYEAQ. The CDR3 nucleotides are TGTGCCAGCAGCTGGATTCGCCGCGAAGGCCCGTACTTC. As protein: CASSWIRREGPYF.

The chain uses TRBV9 and TRBJ2-2; D is undetermined. The CDR3 loop spans 15 amino acids. The germline V gene has CDR1 SGDLS and CDR2 YYNGEE. V was cut by 4 bases and J by 5 bases, with 15 bases left in between. CDR3: CASSLRGAGTGELFF. The CDR3 DNA reads as TGTGCCAGCAGCCTTCGCGGAGCTGGTACCGGGGAGCTGTTTTTT.

The chain couples TRBV6-5 to TRBJ1-5, with 7 bases that match TRBD1. V lost 6 bases and J lost 7; bases outside the gene matches: 9. Per germline, CDR1 MNHEY and CDR2 SVGAGI. The CDR3 spans 14 residues. The CDR3: CASSPGQPRQPQHF. The CDR3 bases are TGTGCCAGCAGCCCGGGACAGCCCAGGCAGCCCCAGCATTTT.

This chain uses TRBV14 with TRBJ2-3; 10 nucleotides agree with TRBD2. The CDR3 runs to 16 residues. The junction had 9 bases not matched to a gene; V was cut back by 2 bases and J by 7 bases. CDR1 is SGHDN, CDR2 FVKESK, per germline. DNA of the CDR3: TGTGCCAGCAGCCAAACTAGCGGGGTTGGGGTGAATACGCAGTATTTT. It specifies CASSQTSGVGVNTQYF.

The chain joins TRBV7-8 to TRBJ2-1, with TRBD2 as a possible D gene (6 bases). This CDR3 has 16 residues. Germline V gene sequence: CDR1 SGHVS, CDR2 FQNEAQ. Trimming removed 5 bases at V and 2 bases at J, with 16 bases between. CDR3 in DNA: TGTGCCAGCAGCAAGGACTACCAAGCTGCCTACAATGAGCAGTTCTTC. As protein: CASSKDYQAAYNEQFF.

The CDR3 DNA is TGTGCCAGCAGCTTAGGGGCCCCCGATAAGCAGTTCTTC. Residues: CASSLGAPDKQFF. This rearrangement joins TRBV7-3 to TRBJ2-1; a weak D match, TRBD1 (5 bases). This CDR3 spans 13 amino acids. The V end lost 2 bases, the J end lost 11 bases, and 13 bases lay between the germline ends. Germline V lookup: CDR1 SGHTA, CDR2 FQGTGA.

The chain carries TRBV18 and TRBJ2-3; no firm D call. The CDR3 contains 12 residues. Germline V gene lookup returns CDR1 KGHSH and CDR2 LQKENI. Trimming shortened V by 4 bases and J by 4 bases, and 6 bases separated the two germline ends. In nucleotides, the CDR3 is TGTGCCAGCTCACTGGGCGCAGATACGCAGTATTTT. The encoded protein is CASSLGADTQYF.

J is TRBJ2-2 and V is TRBV11-3, with 7 nucleotides matching TRBD1. Germline assignment: CDR1 SGHNT and CDR2 YENEEA. V was clipped by 4 bases and J by 2 bases; unmatched bases: 7. This CDR3 has 16 amino acids. The CDR3 region is CASSSSTGINTGELFF. The CDR3 DNA follows: TGTGCCAGCAGCTCCTCGACAGGGATAAACACCGGGGAGCTGTTTTTT.

This rearrangement joins TRBV6-6 to TRBJ1-3, with TRBD1 as a possible D gene (5 bases). V was pared by 2 bases and J by 0 bases, with 11 bases between. The CDR3 consists of 16 residues. Germline V gives CDR1 MNHNY, CDR2 SVGAGI (reference sequence). CDR3 bases: TGTGCCAGCAGTTACCCTGGACAAACCTCTGGAAACACCATATATTTT. Its translation: CASSYPGQTSGNTIYF.

This chain uses TRBV7-9 with TRBJ1-2; D is possibly TRBD1 (6 bases). CDR3 length: 14 amino acids. The germline V and J ends were trimmed by 3 bases and 1 base, with 9 bases remaining between them. Per the germline V gene, CDR1 is SEHNR and CDR2 is FQNEAQ (reference sequence). The CDR3 is CASSLDSFNYGYTF. For the CDR3, the DNA is TGTGCCAGCAGCTTGGACAGCTTTAACTATGGCTACACCTTC. Together with reference TRBV7-9 and TRBJ1-2, the CDR3 gives the full variable domain: DTGVSQNPRHKITKRGQNVTFRCDPISEHNRLYWYRQTLGQGPEFLTYFQNEAQLEKSRLLSDRFSAERPKGSFSTLEIQRTEQGDSAMYLCASSLDSFNYGYTFGSGTRLTVV.

This chain links TRBV9 with TRBJ2-5; no firm D call. There are 14 residues in the CDR3. The germline V gene encodes CDR1 SGDLS and CDR2 YYNGEE. V shed 4 bases and J shed 1 base, with 11 bases lying between them. Written as DNA, the CDR3 is TGTGCCAGCAGCTTAGGCCAATTCCAAGAGACCCAGTACTTC. Amino acid sequence: CASSLGQFQETQYF. Drawing the rest from reference TRBV9 and TRBJ2-5, the complete variable domain is DSGVTQTPKHLITATGQRVTLRCSPRSGDLSVYWYQQSLDQGLQFLIQYYNGEERAKGNILERFSAQQFPDLHSELNLSSLELGDSALYFCASSLGQFQETQYFGPGTRLLVL.

This chain links TRBV30 with TRBJ1-1; 8 bases map to TRBD1. The CDR3 consists of 14 residues. V was pared by 2 bases and J by 0 bases, with 2 bases of the junction left unmatched. Per the germline V gene, CDR1 is GTSNPN and CDR2 is SVGIG (reference sequence). For the CDR3, the DNA is TGTGCCTGGAGTAGGGACAGGATGAACACTGAAGCTTTCTTT. It is translated as CAWSRDRMNTEAFF.

V gene TRBV4-2 combines with J gene TRBJ2-1; possibly TRBD1 or TRBD2 for D (5 bases each). The CDR3 runs 15 residues. Germline assignment: CDR1 LGHNA and CDR2 YNFKEQ. Trimming took off 4 bases at V and 5 bases at J, with 15 bases between the two ends. The CDR3: CASSPKVWDDNEQFF. CDR3 sequence (DNA): TGTGCCAGCAGCCCGAAAGTCTGGGACGACAATGAGCAGTTCTTC.

CDR3 nucleotide sequence: TGTGCCAGCAGCCGGGACTTCATCGTTAACTACGAGCAGTACTTC. This encodes CASSRDFIVNYEQYF. The V call is TRBV7-2, the J call TRBJ2-7; tentatively, D is TRBD2 (6 bases). The germline V gene has CDR1 SGHTA and CDR2 FQGNSA. V lost 5 bases and J lost 3, with 17 bases in between. The CDR3 is 15 residues long. The variable domain in full, completed from reference TRBV7-2 and TRBJ2-7, reads GAGVSQSPSNKVTEKGKDVELRCDPISGHTALYWYRQSLGQGLEFLIYFQGNSAPDKSGLPSDRFSAERTGGSVSTLTIQRTQQEDSAVYLCASSRDFIVNYEQYFGPGTRLTVT.

This chain connects TRBV30 to TRBJ2-4; 12 bases are a match to TRBD1. Germline loops: CDR1 GTSNPN, CDR2 SVGIG (reference sequence). The CDR3 length is 17 residues. Trimming took 3 bases from V and 0 from J; bases not matched to a gene: 6. The CDR3 loop reads CAWSRDRGPPAKNIQYF. DNA of the CDR3: TGTGCCTGGAGCCGGGACAGGGGGCCCCCAGCCAAAAACATTCAGTACTTC.

The chain has TRBV19 and TRBJ2-7, with 8 bases fitting TRBD1. This CDR3 is 15 amino acids long. V lost 6 bases and J lost 6; bases outside the gene matches: 13. Germline assignment: CDR1 LNHDA and CDR2 SQIVND (reference sequence). CDR3 loop: CASSRDRWAGGEQYF. CDR3 sequence (DNA): TGTGCCAGTAGCCGGGACAGGTGGGCAGGAGGCGAGCAGTACTTC.

The chain employs TRBV5-4 and TRBJ1-2; D is unclear. The V and J ends lost 3 bases and 4 bases respectively, with 10 bases between them. The V gene's germline CDR1 is SGHNT and CDR2 YYREEE (reference sequence). The CDR3 has 13 amino acids. This chain's CDR3 is CASSSDGLYGYTF. CDR3 nucleotide sequence: TGTGCCAGCAGCTCGGACGGTCTCTATGGCTACACCTTC.

This chain uses TRBV5-1 with TRBJ2-7, with unresolved D. The germline V gene encodes CDR1 SGHRS and CDR2 YFSETQ. Trimming pared 4 bases from V and 3 bases from J, leaving 11 bases between. This CDR3 region has 13 residues. The CDR3 nucleotides are TGCGCCAGCAGCCTTGATACTAACTACGAGCAGTACTTC. It specifies CASSLDTNYEQYF.

The chain joins TRBV5-1 to TRBJ2-2; D is unresolved. Per germline, CDR1 SGHRS and CDR2 YFSETQ. V dropped 2 bases and J dropped 1 base, with 6 bases sitting between them. CDR3 length: 14 amino acids. CDR3 DNA sequence: TGCGCCAGCAGCTTCAGTCTGAACACCGGGGAGCTGTTTTTT. Translated: CASSFSLNTGELFF. The entire variable domain, with the rest obtained from reference TRBV5-1 and TRBJ2-2, is as follows: KAGVTQTPRYLIKTRGQQVTLSCSPISGHRSVSWYQQTPGQGLQFLFEYFSETQRNKGNFPGRFSGRQFSNSRSEMNVSTLELGDSALYLCASSFSLNTGELFFGEGSRLTVL.

This sequence joins TRBV5-6 and TRBJ2-7, with a possible D match to TRBD1 (5 bases). Between the trimmed V and J ends, which lost 2 bases and 0 bases, there was a span of 15 bases. CDR3 length: 16 residues. From germline, CDR1 is SGHDT and CDR2 YYEEEE. This CDR3 reads CASSFKGERGSYEQYF. CDR3 nucleotide sequence: TGTGCCAGCAGCTTCAAAGGGGAAAGGGGCTCCTACGAGCAGTACTTC.

The rearrangement links TRBV30 to TRBJ1-5; D not resolved. V lost 1 base and J lost 6, with 10 bases in between. The CDR3 covers 13 residues. Germline CDR1 and CDR2: GTSNPN and SVGIG (reference sequence). The CDR3 DNA sequence: TGTGCCTGGAGTGGCGAAGGCGGTCAGCCCCAGCATTTT. This encodes CAWSGEGGQPQHF.

V usage is TRBV10-3 and J usage is TRBJ1-1; D might be TRBD1 (6 bases). V lost 6 bases and J 3 bases, leaving 11 bases between the germline ends. CDR3 length: 13 residues. Germline assignment: CDR1 ENHRY and CDR2 SYGVKD. Here the CDR3 DNA reads TGTGCCATCAGGAGCAGGGGAGACACTGAAGCTTTCTTT. This codes for CAIRSRGDTEAFF.

This chain joins TRBV4-3 and TRBJ1-3; 7 bases are a match to TRBD1. The trim removed 0 bases at V and 0 bases at J, leaving 5 bases unmatched. The CDR3 is made up of 17 amino acids. Germline CDR1 reads LGHNA; CDR2 reads YSLEER. Here the CDR3 reads CASSQDHRGSSGNTIYF. CDR3 nucleotide sequence: TGCGCCAGCAGCCAAGATCACAGGGGATCCTCTGGAAACACCATATATTTT.

The V call is TRBV6-5, the J call TRBJ2-1; D is possibly TRBD2 (6 bases). Per germline, CDR1 MNHEY and CDR2 SVGAGI. V lost 6 bases and J lost 9, with 9 bases in between. This CDR3 is built from 11 residues. CDR3 sequence: CASRGDFEQFF. CDR3 nucleotide sequence: TGTGCCAGCAGGGGGGACTTTGAGCAGTTCTTC.

DNA of the CDR3: TGTGCCAGTAGTCCGGACAGGGCTGAGGAGCAGTACTTC. It yields the protein CASSPDRAEEQYF. V usage is TRBV19 and J usage is TRBJ2-7; 8 bases map to TRBD1. This CDR3 has 13 residues. The V gene end was trimmed by 5 bases and the J gene end by 7 bases; junction bases not matched to a gene: 7. Germline CDR1 LNHDA, CDR2 SQIVND (reference sequence).

The chain has TRBV18 and TRBJ2-2; D is undetermined. The CDR3 runs 15 residues. V was shortened by 8 bases and J by 2 bases, with 15 bases between the two germline ends. Germline V gene lookup returns CDR1 KGHSH and CDR2 LQKENI. DNA for the CDR3: TGTGCCAGCACCCTCGACCGGGTTAACACCGGGGAGCTGTTTTTT. Its translation is CASTLDRVNTGELFF.

The genes are TRBV2 and TRBJ1-1, with 7 bases identical to TRBD1. Germline CDR1 SNHLY, CDR2 FYNNEI. The CDR3 totals 14 residues. V dropped 3 bases and J dropped 12; count of bases not matched to a gene: 13. The CDR3 sequence is CASSDLVRQGLSFF. CDR3 nucleotide sequence: TGTGCCAGCAGTGACCTTGTCCGACAGGGTTTATCTTTCTTT.